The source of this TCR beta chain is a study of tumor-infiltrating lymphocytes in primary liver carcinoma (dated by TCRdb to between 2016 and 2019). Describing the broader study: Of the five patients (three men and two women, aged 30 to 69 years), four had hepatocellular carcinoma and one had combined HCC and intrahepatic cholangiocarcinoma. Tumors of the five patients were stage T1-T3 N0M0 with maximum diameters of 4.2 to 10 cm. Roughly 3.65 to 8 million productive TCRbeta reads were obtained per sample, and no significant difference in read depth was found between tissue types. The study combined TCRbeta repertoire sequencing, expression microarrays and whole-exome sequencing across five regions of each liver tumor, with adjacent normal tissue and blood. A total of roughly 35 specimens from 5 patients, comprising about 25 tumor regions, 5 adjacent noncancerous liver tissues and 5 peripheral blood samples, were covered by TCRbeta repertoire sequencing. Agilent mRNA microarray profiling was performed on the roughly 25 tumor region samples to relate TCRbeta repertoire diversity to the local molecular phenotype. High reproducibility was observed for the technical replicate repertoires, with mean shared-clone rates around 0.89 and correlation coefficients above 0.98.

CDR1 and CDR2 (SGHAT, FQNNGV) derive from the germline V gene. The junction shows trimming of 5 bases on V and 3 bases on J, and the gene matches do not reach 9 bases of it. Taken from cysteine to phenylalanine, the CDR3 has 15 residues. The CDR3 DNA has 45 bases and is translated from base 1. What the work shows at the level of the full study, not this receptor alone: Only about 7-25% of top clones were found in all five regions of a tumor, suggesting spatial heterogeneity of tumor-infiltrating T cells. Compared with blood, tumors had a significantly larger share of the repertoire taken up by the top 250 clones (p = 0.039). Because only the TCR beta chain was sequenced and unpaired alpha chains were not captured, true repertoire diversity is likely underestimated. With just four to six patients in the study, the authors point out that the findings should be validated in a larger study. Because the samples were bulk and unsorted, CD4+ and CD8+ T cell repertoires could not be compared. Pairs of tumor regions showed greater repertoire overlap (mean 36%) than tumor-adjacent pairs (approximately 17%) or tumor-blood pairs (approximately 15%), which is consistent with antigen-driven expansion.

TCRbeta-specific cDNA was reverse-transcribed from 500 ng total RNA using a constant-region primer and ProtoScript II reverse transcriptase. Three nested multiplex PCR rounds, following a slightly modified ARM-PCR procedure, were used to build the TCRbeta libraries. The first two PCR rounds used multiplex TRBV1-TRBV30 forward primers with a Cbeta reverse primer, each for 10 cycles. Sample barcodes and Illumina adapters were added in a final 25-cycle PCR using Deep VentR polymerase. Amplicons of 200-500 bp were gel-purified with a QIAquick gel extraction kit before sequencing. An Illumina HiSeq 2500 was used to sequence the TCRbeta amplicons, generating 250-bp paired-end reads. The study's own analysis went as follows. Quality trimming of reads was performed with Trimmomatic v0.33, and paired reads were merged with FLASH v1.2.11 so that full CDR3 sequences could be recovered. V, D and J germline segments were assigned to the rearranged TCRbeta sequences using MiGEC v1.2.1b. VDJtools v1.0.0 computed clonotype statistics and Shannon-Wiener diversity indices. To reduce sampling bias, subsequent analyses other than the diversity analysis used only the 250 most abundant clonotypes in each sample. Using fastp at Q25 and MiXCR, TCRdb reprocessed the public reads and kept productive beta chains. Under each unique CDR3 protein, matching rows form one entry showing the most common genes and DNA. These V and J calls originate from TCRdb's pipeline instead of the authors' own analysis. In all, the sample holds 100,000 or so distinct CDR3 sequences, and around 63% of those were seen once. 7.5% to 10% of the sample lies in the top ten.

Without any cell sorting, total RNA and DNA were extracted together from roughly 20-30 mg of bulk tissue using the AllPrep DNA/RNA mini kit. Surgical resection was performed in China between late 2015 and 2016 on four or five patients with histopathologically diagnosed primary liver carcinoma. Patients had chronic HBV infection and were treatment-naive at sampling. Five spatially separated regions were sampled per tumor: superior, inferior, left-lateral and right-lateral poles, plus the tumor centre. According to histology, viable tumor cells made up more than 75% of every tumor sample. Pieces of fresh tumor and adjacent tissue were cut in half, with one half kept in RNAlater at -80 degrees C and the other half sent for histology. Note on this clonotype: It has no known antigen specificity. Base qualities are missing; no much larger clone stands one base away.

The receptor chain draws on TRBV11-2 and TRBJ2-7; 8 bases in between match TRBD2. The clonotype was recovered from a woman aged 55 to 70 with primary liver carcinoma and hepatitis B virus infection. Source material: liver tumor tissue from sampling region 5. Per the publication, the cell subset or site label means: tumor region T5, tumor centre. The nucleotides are TGTGCCAGCAGCCCTGGGTTTAGCGGGATCTACGAGCAGTACTTC. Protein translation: CASSPGFSGIYEQYF.